This T cell receptor (beta chain) was documented in a study of T cell repertoires in cytomegalovirus infection. Background on the study: It was recently identified HLA-C-restricted and well-studied HLA-B-restricted CMV epitopes that the study used. An indication of both CMV infection and matching HLA type came from public TCR beta signatures. Overall study results and limits: It was HLA-C-restricted CMV-specific TCR beta clonotypes that dominated the response ex vivo. Based on cumulative public TCR beta family frequency, carriers of CMV plus the relevant HLA were identified.

Trimming removed 2 bases at V and 1 base at J, with 18 bases between. The CDR3 runs to 17 residues. Germline V gives CDR1 MNHNY, CDR2 SVGAGI (reference sequence). In this sample, this clonotype turned up a few times. The antigen remains undetermined. TCRdb reanalysed the reads using MiXCR and keeps one entry per CDR3 protein. Of a few hundred thousand distinct CDR3 sequences in the sample, just under 40% were seen once. The receptor was isolated from a human donor in good health (CMV status not recorded). Some clones in this sample may be carry-over from other donors' samples. The specimen was cultured PBMCs, collected from culture after CMV antigen stimulation. The gene calls are TRBV6-6 and TRBJ2-7; D may match TRBD1 or TRBD2 (6 bases each). The CDR3 here is CASSYRGVYDFSYEQYF. The CDR3 nucleotides read TGTGCCAGCAGTTACAGGGGGGTTTACGACTTTTCCTACGAGCAGTACTTC.